This T cell receptor beta chain was documented in a study of blood T cell repertoires in COVID-19. Across the study: Collection of acute and convalescent COVID-19 samples took place in the United States, Italy and Spain.

The CDR3 runs to 15 residues. Germline CDR1 ENHRY, CDR2 SYGVKD. With V trimmed by 5 bases and J by 6 bases, 7 bases remained unmatched. Original processing methods: Estimation of nucleated cell counts relied on the amplification of reference gene primers. Produced via immunoSEQ multiplex PCR; TCRdb's table is partial and in-frame only. V, J and clone size reflect that table, while D and trimming were determined from the DNA. The table lists under 25,000 clones, 75% to 90% of them singletons, with 60% in the top ten. The clonotype originates from a woman over 75 with acute or convalescent COVID-19. The rearrangement joins TRBV10-3 to TRBJ2-2; 9 positions agree with TRBD1. The sample was peripheral blood. This CDR3 reads CAISQGDREAGELFF. The CDR3 region has the DNA TGTGCCATCAGTCAGGGGGACAGGGAGGCCGGGGAGCTGTTTTTT.